Below are 21 T cell receptor beta chains sequenced from a single sample in a study of tumor and adjacent non-tumor tissue in lung cancer. TCRbeta libraries were built with three rounds of nested PCR, modified from ARM-PCR. TCRdb re-called the multiplex PCR reads through MiXCR, storing one row per CDR3 protein. The data hold over 110,000 distinct CDR3 sequences, with roughly 70% observed a single time. The template was RNA from unsorted bulk tissue. Sample: lung tumor tissue. These receptors were collected from a man aged 60 to 69 with small cell lung cancer.

CDR3 in amino acids: CASSLVPENIQYF. The CDR3, as DNA: TGCGCCAGCAGCTTGGTCCCGGAAAACATTCAGTACTTC. The chain has TRBV5-1 and TRBJ2-4; D uncertain. Germline CDR1 SGHRS, CDR2 YFSETQ. The CDR3 has 13 amino acids. Trimming removed 0 bases from V and 5 bases from J, with 6 bases in between.

The V call is TRBV5-4, the J call TRBJ2-6; 8 bases fit TRBD1. Germline values: CDR1 SGHNT, CDR2 YYREEE (reference sequence). The trim removed 3 bases at V and 8 bases at J, leaving 13 bases unmatched. The CDR3 loop spans 17 amino acids. Here the CDR3 reads CASSSGQGSSGTNVLTF. In DNA form, the CDR3 reads TGTGCCAGCAGCTCCGGACAGGGTTCTTCCGGGACCAACGTCCTGACTTTC.

Regarding this clonotype: Compared with germline, one end of the junction differs, possibly owing to a read error. The chain couples TRBV11-3 to TRBJ2-1; no clear D gene. Germline values: CDR1 SGHNT, CDR2 YENEEA. The CDR3 length is 14 residues. CDR3 sequence: CVSSPRSMNNEQFF. CDR3 bases: TGTGTCAGCAGCCCTCGGAGCATGAACAATGAGCAGTTCTTC. Supplemented by reference TRBV11-3 and TRBJ2-1, the full variable domain reads EAGVVQSPRYKIIEKKQPVAFWCNPISGHNTLYWYLQNLGQGPELLIRYENEEAVDDSQLPKDRFSAERLKGVDSTLKIQPAELGDSAVYLCVSSPRSMNNEQFFGPGTRLTVL.

Note on this clonotype: At one end, the junction sequence differs from germline, possibly due to a read error. The V gene is TRBV5-1, the J gene TRBJ2-3, with 11 positions matching TRBD2. CDR3 length: 17 residues. The germline V gene encodes CDR1 SGHRS and CDR2 YFSETQ. The CDR3 DNA reads as TGCGCCAACAGCGGGGGACTAGCGGTAGTCACCGCAGATACGCAGTATTTT. As protein: CANSGGLAVVTADTQYF.

This clonotype was seen more than once but under ten times. The chain has TRBV20-1 and TRBJ2-1; 11 bases match TRBD2. The CDR3 covers 15 residues. The trim removed 0 bases at V and 9 bases at J, leaving 7 bases unmatched. The V gene's germline CDR1 is DFQATT and CDR2 SNEGSKA (reference sequence). CDR3 in amino acids: CSARETSGIGFEQFF. Written as DNA, the CDR3 is TGCAGTGCTAGAGAGACTAGCGGGATAGGATTTGAGCAGTTCTTC.

CDR3 in DNA: TGTGCCAGTAGTCCGGGACTAGCGGGAGGCTACCCCTACAATGAGCAGTTCTTC. It specifies CASSPGLAGGYPYNEQFF. This chain connects TRBV12-3 or TRBV12-4 to TRBJ2-1; 15 bases map to TRBD2. The CDR3 extends over 18 amino acids. Trimming cost V 9 bases and J 2 bases; bases outside gene matches: 11.

This clonotype appeared a few times. It is likely a read error, because the conserved phenylalanine at the end of the CDR3 is missing. It is unclear where the CDR3 begins or ends on the DNA, so no DNA is shown, and the CDR3 is as TCRdb lists it. The gene calls are TRBV11-2 and TRBJ2-5; TRBD1, the table's D call, was not compared with the DNA. The CDR3 is 12 amino acids in total, end residues counted. Germline CDR1 and CDR2: SGHAT and FQNNGV. CDR3 sequence reads: CASSVTGTQEYS.

Concerning this clonotype itself: A much bigger clone sits one base away, suggesting this may be a read error. V and J are TRBV6-1 and TRBJ1-3, with 7 bases matching TRBD1. Germline CDR1 MNHNS, CDR2 SASEGT. The CDR3 is 14 residues long. The CDR3 sequence is CANSAQGAGNTIYF. For the CDR3, the DNA is TGTGCCAACAGTGCCCAGGGGGCTGGAAACACCATATATTTT.

The chain joins TRBV6-1 to TRBJ1-2, with D maybe TRBD1 (5 bases). Germline V gene data show CDR1 as MNHNS and CDR2 as SASEGT. Trimming stripped 7 bases from V and 8 bases from J, with 11 bases between. This CDR3 is 11 amino acids long. The CDR3 loop reads CASNGAGGYTF. The CDR3 DNA reads as TGTGCCAGCAACGGGGCGGGGGGCTACACCTTC.

Details on this clonotype: Given the absence of the conserved phenylalanine or tryptophan at the CDR3 end, a read error is likely. The CDR3 here is CSVETGLETQYL. CDR3 DNA sequence: TGCAGCGTTGAAACAGGGTTAGAGACCCAGTACTTG. The chain employs TRBV29-1 and TRBJ2-5; possibly TRBD1 for D (6 bases). This CDR3 is 12 amino acids long. Per the germline V gene, CDR1 is SQVTM and CDR2 is ANQGSEA. V dropped 2 bases and J dropped 4 bases, with 8 bases sitting between them.

The chain carries TRBV6-5 and TRBJ1-6; unclear D gene. Trimming pared 6 bases from V and 3 bases from J, leaving 18 bases between. This CDR3 spans 17 amino acids. CDR1 and CDR2 (germline): MNHEY, SVGAGI. CDR3 loop: CASSPATREFYNSPLHF. In DNA form, the CDR3 reads TGTGCCAGCAGCCCCGCGACCCGGGAATTCTATAATTCACCCCTCCACTTT.

The CDR3 here is CASSQISGRRQQYF. CDR3 sequence (DNA): TGTGCCAGCAGCCAGATTAGCGGGAGGCGGCAGCAGTACTTC. This chain links TRBV12-3 or TRBV12-4 with TRBJ2-7; the match to TRBD2 covers 10 bases. The CDR3 extends over 14 amino acids. V gave up 6 bases and J gave up 8 bases; unmatched junction bases: 10.

The chain recombines TRBV5-1 with TRBJ2-5, with D perhaps matching TRBD2 (5 bases). The V end was cut by 0 bases, the J end by 1 base, with 10 bases between. The CDR3 spans 15 residues. Germline V gene lookup returns CDR1 SGHRS and CDR2 YFSETQ. The CDR3, as DNA: TGCGCCAGCAGCTTGGAGGCGGGCCCCCAAGAGACCCAGTACTTC. Translated: CASSLEAGPQETQYF.

The chain links TRBV20-1 to TRBJ2-5, with a weak D call TRBD1 (5 bases). Trimming stripped 7 bases from V and 5 bases from J, with 14 bases between. Germline CDR1 and CDR2: DFQATT and SNEGSKA (reference sequence). The CDR3 has 12 amino acids. The CDR3 loop reads CSVIVGLETQYF. The CDR3 DNA reads as TGCAGTGTAATCGTGGGGCTTGAGACCCAGTACTTC.

The chain carries TRBV6-1 and TRBJ2-1; D gene uncertain. Germline V gene sequence: CDR1 MNHNS, CDR2 SASEGT. Trimming took off 1 base at V and 0 bases at J, with 13 bases between the two ends. This CDR3 has 17 residues. The CDR3 nucleotides are TGTGCCAGCAGTGAAGGCGTCCGGATGGGCTCCTACAATGAGCAGTTCTTC. It encodes CASSEGVRMGSYNEQFF.

This chain joins TRBV6-1 and TRBJ2-2, with D tentatively TRBD2 (6 bases). CDR1 MNHNS and CDR2 SASEGT come from the germline V gene. The CDR3 length is 15 residues. The ends were cut back, 7 bases at V and 6 bases at J, with 18 bases in the middle. The CDR3 reads CASTWTNGRSGELFF. For the CDR3, the DNA is TGTGCCAGCACTTGGACTAATGGGAGATCCGGGGAGCTGTTTTTT.

Concerning this clonotype: Germline and junction disagree at one end, which may indicate a read error. The chain carries TRBV13 and TRBJ1-6; D gene uncertain. CDR1 is PRHDT and CDR2 is FYEKMQ in the germline V gene (reference sequence). This CDR3 spans 17 amino acids. CDR3 DNA sequence: TGTGCCAACAGCCAAAACGACGGAAGCTCCTATAATTCACCCCTCCACTTT. Encoded protein: CANSQNDGSSYNSPLHF.

Details on this clonotype: One base away lies a much larger clone, so this may be a sequencing read error. The gene calls are TRBV20-1 and TRBJ2-2, with D hard to call. The CDR3 has 12 amino acids. From germline, CDR1 is DFQATT and CDR2 SNEGSKA (reference sequence). The CDR3 DNA reads as TGCAGTGCTAGGGAAAACATCGGGGAGCTGTTTTTT. As protein: CSARENIGELFF.

Note on this clonotype: Compared with germline, one end of the junction differs, possibly owing to a read error. The V gene is TRBV12-3 or TRBV12-4, the J gene TRBJ1-6, with D maybe TRBD1 (6 bases). The CDR3 has 15 amino acids. CDR3 bases: TGTGCCAGCAGTTTGGGACACTCCTATATTTCACCCCTCCACTTT. Translated: CASSLGHSYISPLHF.

Comments on this clonotype: A clone one base away is much larger, so this may be a read error. The chain combines TRBV7-9 with TRBJ2-3; no firm D call. Trimming cost V 5 bases and J 2 bases, with 11 bases left between them. Germline V gene sequence: CDR1 SEHNR, CDR2 FQNEAQ (reference sequence). CDR3 size: 14 residues. The CDR3 DNA reads as TGTGCCAGCAGCATAGGCCAACCCACAGATACGCAGTATTTT. Protein: CASSIGQPTDTQYF. Combining the CDR3 with reference TRBV7-9 and TRBJ2-3 gives the whole variable domain DTGVSQNPRHKITKRGQNVTFRCDPISEHNRLYWYRQTLGQGPEFLTYFQNEAQLEKSRLLSDRFSAERPKGSFSTLEIQRTEQGDSAMYLCASSIGQPTDTQYFGPGTRLTVL.

Details on this clonotype: The junction differs from germline at one of its ends, possibly a read error. The chain employs TRBV29-1 and TRBJ2-3, with TRBD2 as a possible D gene (5 bases). Germline V gives CDR1 SQVTM, CDR2 ANQGSEA. The CDR3 covers 13 residues. The DNA for the CDR3 is TGCAGCGTTGGGAGAGGGTGGGCAGATACTCAGTATTTT. The encoded protein is CSVGRGWADTQYF.